This is a list of T cell receptor beta chains from one sample in a study of early T cells in non-severe SARS-CoV-2 infection. TCRdb ran MiXCR on the 5' RACE reads and lists one entry per CDR3 protein. The sample carries roughly 50,000 distinct CDR3 sequences, about 7.7% recorded once. Here the sequenced sample was whole blood, taken at baseline. These receptors were collected from an adult who was a healthcare worker with PCR-confirmed SARS-CoV-2 infection or an uninfected control (not recorded which). CDR3s include the opening cysteine and the closing phenylalanine or tryptophan. The size field is filled for only some rows; it gives once, few, many or a size class.

CDR3 protein: CASSLRSSYNEQFF
V gene: TRBV12-3/TRBV12-4
J gene: TRBJ2-1
clone size: many

CDR3 protein: CSARDRLGAGGSTDTQYF
V gene: TRBV20-1
J gene: TRBJ2-3
clone size: few

CDR3 protein: CASSPRDRPYEQYF
V gene: TRBV12-3/TRBV12-4
J gene: TRBJ2-7
clone size: many

CDR3 protein: CASSQSLYEQYF
V gene: TRBV3-1
J gene: TRBJ2-7
clone size: few

CDR3 protein: CAWSIRRVSGNTIYF
V gene: TRBV30
J gene: TRBJ1-3
clone size: few

CDR3 protein: CASSLVDFGEAFF
V gene: TRBV7-8
J gene: TRBJ1-1
clone size: few

CDR3 protein: CASSLNARQGLYGQPQHF
V gene: TRBV11-2
J gene: TRBJ1-5
clone size: -

CDR3 protein: CASSFGPGQYNSPLHF
V gene: TRBV12-3/TRBV12-4
J gene: TRBJ1-6
clone size: -

CDR3 protein: CASSYSGATYEQYF
V gene: TRBV6-5
J gene: TRBJ2-7
clone size: -

CDR3 protein: CASSQDLFRGAKNIQYF
V gene: TRBV4-3
J gene: TRBJ2-4
clone size: few

CDR3 protein: CASSYGGSTDTQYF
V gene: TRBV6-5
J gene: TRBJ2-3
clone size: -

CDR3 protein: CASSFVRRNTEAFF
V gene: TRBV28
J gene: TRBJ1-1
clone size: many

CDR3 protein: CSARGGAAIADVEQFF
V gene: TRBV20-1
J gene: TRBJ2-1
clone size: many

CDR3 protein: CASSFWGGYEQYF
V gene: TRBV12-3/TRBV12-4
J gene: TRBJ2-7
clone size: many

CDR3 protein: CSALWILAGKNTGELFF
V gene: TRBV29-1
J gene: TRBJ2-2
clone size: few

CDR3 protein: CASSLQSYEQYF
V gene: TRBV10-2
J gene: TRBJ2-7
clone size: many

CDR3 protein: CASSQDRFTREVPDEQFF
V gene: TRBV4-3
J gene: TRBJ2-1
clone size: many

CDR3 protein: CASSIGTHNEQFF
V gene: TRBV5-1
J gene: TRBJ2-1
clone size: -

CDR3 protein: CASMISPGPSRGYTF
V gene: TRBV5-1
J gene: TRBJ1-2
clone size: -

CDR3 protein: CASSLASAGDYGYTF
V gene: TRBV7-9
J gene: TRBJ1-2
clone size: -

CDR3 protein: CASSLFLAGGERTDTQYF
V gene: TRBV7-6
J gene: TRBJ2-3
clone size: -

CDR3 protein: CASSPGTAETQYF
V gene: TRBV18
J gene: TRBJ2-5
clone size: -

CDR3 protein: CASSLMQRSTDTQYF
V gene: TRBV7-9
J gene: TRBJ2-3
clone size: -

CDR3 protein: CASSQSPSLVTGELFF
V gene: TRBV3-1
J gene: TRBJ2-2
clone size: few

CDR3 protein: CASSPETGGSYEQYF
V gene: TRBV5-1
J gene: TRBJ2-7
clone size: many

CDR3 protein: CASTAGLVEKYEQYF
V gene: TRBV6-1
J gene: TRBJ2-7
clone size: many

CDR3 protein: CASSWGSYEQYF
V gene: TRBV28
J gene: TRBJ2-7
clone size: few

CDR3 protein: CASSWTYSSYNEQFF
V gene: TRBV7-9
J gene: TRBJ2-1
clone size: -

CDR3 protein: CASTSGQTYYGYTF
V gene: TRBV7-2
J gene: TRBJ1-2
clone size: -

CDR3 protein: CASSRDNLNTEAFF
V gene: TRBV7-9
J gene: TRBJ1-1
clone size: few

CDR3 protein: CASGRGLAGQETQYF
V gene: TRBV28
J gene: TRBJ2-5
clone size: many

CDR3 protein: CASSYLQGLQPQHF
V gene: TRBV6-2/TRBV6-3
J gene: TRBJ1-5
clone size: few

CDR3 protein: CASSLREGLAGVRDTQYF
V gene: TRBV12-3/TRBV12-4
J gene: TRBJ2-3
clone size: few

CDR3 protein: CASRETEPGLAGTGELFF
V gene: TRBV6-6
J gene: TRBJ2-2
clone size: few

CDR3 protein: CASSRTTGDTEAFF
V gene: TRBV7-6
J gene: TRBJ1-1
clone size: few

CDR3 protein: CASSLALGLAGGNQETQYF
V gene: TRBV7-2
J gene: TRBJ2-5
clone size: many

CDR3 protein: CASSLNRGVQETQYF
V gene: TRBV27
J gene: TRBJ2-5
clone size: few

CDR3 protein: CASSRYSNQPQHF
V gene: TRBV7-6
J gene: TRBJ1-5
clone size: many

CDR3 protein: CASSQARGPSTDTQYF
V gene: TRBV14
J gene: TRBJ2-3
clone size: many

CDR3 protein: CASRSEQGYNNEQFF
V gene: TRBV7-9
J gene: TRBJ2-1
clone size: many

CDR3 protein: CASSFLGQEGETQYF
V gene: TRBV27
J gene: TRBJ2-5
clone size: many

CDR3 protein: CASSPTGTSGSDTQYF
V gene: TRBV18
J gene: TRBJ2-3
clone size: many

CDR3 protein: CASSLRSSTDTQYF
V gene: TRBV27
J gene: TRBJ2-3
clone size: many

CDR3 protein: CASSQVGQGTYEQYF
V gene: TRBV4-2
J gene: TRBJ2-7
clone size: few

CDR3 protein: CASSFVLTEAFF
V gene: TRBV12-3/TRBV12-4
J gene: TRBJ1-1
clone size: few

CDR3 protein: CASSPPGLAGVGSEQFF
V gene: TRBV18
J gene: TRBJ2-1
clone size: many

CDR3 protein: CASTWGGRAYEQYF
V gene: TRBV7-2
J gene: TRBJ2-7
clone size: few

CDR3 protein: CAIGLGNTGELFF
V gene: TRBV10-3
J gene: TRBJ2-2
clone size: many